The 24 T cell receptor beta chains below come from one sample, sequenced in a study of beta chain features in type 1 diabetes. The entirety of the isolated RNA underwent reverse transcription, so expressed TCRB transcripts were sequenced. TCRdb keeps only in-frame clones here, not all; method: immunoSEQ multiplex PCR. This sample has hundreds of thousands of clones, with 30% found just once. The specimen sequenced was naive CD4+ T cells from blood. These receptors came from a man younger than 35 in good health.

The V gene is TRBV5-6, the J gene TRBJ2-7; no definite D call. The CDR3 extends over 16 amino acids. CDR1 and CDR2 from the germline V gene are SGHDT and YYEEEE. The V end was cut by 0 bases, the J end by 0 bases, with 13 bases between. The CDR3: CASSLGVRAVSYEQYF. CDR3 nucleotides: TGTGCCAGCAGCTTGGGAGTTCGAGCAGTCTCCTACGAGCAGTACTTC.

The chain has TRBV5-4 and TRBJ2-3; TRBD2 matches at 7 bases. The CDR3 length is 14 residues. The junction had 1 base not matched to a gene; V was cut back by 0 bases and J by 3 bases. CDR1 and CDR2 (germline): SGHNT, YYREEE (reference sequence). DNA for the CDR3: TGTGCCAGCAGCTTGGAACTAGCGACAGATACGCAGTATTTT. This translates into CASSLELATDTQYF.

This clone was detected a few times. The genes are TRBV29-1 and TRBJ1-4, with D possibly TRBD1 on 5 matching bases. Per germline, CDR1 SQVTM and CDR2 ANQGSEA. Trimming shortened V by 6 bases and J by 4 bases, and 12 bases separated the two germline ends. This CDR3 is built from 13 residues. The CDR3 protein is CSVARQINEKLFF. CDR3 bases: TGCAGCGTAGCTCGACAGATTAATGAAAAACTGTTTTTT.

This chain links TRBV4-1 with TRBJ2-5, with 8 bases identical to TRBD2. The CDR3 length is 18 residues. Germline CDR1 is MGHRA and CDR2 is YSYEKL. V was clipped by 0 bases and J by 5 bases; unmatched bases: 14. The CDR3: CASSQDRVGLAGRETQYF. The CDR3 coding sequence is TGCGCCAGCAGCCAAGATCGCGTAGGACTAGCAGGGCGGGAGACCCAGTACTTC.

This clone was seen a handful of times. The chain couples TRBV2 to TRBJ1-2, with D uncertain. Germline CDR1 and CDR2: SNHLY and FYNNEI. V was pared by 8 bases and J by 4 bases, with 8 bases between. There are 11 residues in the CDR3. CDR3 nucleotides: TGTGCCAGCTGGAACAGCTATGGCTACACCTTC. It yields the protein CASWNSYGYTF.

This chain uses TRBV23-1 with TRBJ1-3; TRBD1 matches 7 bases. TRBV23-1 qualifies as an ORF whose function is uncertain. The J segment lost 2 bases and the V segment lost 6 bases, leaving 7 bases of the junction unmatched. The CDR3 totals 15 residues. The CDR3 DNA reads TGCGCCAGCAGGCTTACAGGGGTGCCTGGAAACACCATATATTTT. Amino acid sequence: CASRLTGVPGNTIYF.

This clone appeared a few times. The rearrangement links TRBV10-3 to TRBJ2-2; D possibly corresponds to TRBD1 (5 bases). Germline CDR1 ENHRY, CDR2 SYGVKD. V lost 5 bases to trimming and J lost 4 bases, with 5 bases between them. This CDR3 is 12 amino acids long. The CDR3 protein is CAISQGTGELFF. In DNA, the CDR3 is TGTGCCATCAGTCAGGGCACCGGGGAGCTGTTTTTT.

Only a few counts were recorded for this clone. CDR3 bases: TGTGCTAGTGGCCGGGGACAGTTCGAAAACATTCAGTACTTC. This gives the protein CASGRGQFENIQYF. The chain joins TRBV12-5 to TRBJ2-4; TRBD1 matches at 7 bases. The trim removed 6 bases at V and 5 bases at J, leaving 7 bases unmatched. CDR3 length: 14 residues. Germline values: CDR1 LGHNT, CDR2 FRNRAP.

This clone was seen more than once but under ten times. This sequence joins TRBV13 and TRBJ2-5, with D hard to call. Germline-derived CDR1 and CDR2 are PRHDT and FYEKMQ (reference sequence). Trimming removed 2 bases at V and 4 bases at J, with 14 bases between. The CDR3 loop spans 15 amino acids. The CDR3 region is CASSLKLSRLETQYF. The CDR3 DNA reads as TGTGCCAGCAGCTTAAAATTATCCAGACTAGAGACCCAGTACTTC.

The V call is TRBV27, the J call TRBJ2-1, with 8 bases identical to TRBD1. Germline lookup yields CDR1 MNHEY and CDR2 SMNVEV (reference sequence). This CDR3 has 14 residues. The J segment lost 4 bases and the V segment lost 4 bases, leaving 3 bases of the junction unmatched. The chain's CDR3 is CASSSWDRYNEQFF. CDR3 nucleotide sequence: TGTGCCAGCAGTTCCTGGGACAGGTACAATGAGCAGTTCTTC.

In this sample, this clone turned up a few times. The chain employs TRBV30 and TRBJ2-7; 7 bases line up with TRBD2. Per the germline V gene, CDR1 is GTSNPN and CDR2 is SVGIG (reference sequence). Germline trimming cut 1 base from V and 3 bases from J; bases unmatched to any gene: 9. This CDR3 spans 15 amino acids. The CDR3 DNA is TGTGCCTGGAGTGAGGAGGGAGGGATAATCTACGAGCAGTACTTC. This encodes CAWSEEGGIIYEQYF.

The CDR3 DNA is TGTGCCAGCACCTCCACAATTAATGAAAAACTGTTTTTT. Amino acids: CASTSTINEKLFF. The J gene is TRBJ1-4, the V gene TRBV28; D remains unclear. V was pared by 7 bases and J by 4 bases, with 10 bases between. In germline, CDR1 is MDHEN, CDR2 SYDVKM. There are 13 residues in the CDR3.

For the CDR3, the DNA is TGCAGCGTTGAATCGCTAGCGGGACCCTACGAGCAGTACTTC. This gives the protein CSVESLAGPYEQYF. The chain combines TRBV29-1 with TRBJ2-7, with 9 positions matching TRBD2. This CDR3 has 14 amino acids. V lost 2 bases and J lost 2; bases outside the gene matches: 4. CDR1 and CDR2 from the germline V gene are SQVTM and ANQGSEA.

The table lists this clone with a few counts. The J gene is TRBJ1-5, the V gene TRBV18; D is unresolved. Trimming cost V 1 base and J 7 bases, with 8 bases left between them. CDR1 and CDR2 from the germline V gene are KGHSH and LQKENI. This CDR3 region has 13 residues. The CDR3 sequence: CASSPREGQPQHF. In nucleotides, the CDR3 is TGTGCCAGCTCACCACGGGAAGGACAGCCCCAGCATTTT.

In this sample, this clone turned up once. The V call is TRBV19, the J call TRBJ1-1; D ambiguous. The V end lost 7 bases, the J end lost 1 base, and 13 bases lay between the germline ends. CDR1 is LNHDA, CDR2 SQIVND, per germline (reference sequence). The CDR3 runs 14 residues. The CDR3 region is CASTSSSRNTEAFF. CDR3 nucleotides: TGTGCCAGTACCTCGAGTTCCCGGAACACTGAAGCTTTCTTT.

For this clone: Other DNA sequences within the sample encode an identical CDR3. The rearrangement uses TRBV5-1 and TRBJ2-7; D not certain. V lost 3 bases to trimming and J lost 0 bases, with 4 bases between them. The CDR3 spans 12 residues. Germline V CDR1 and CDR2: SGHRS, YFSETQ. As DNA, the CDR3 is TGCGCCAGCAGCTCTCCCTCCTACGAGCAGTACTTC. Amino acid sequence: CASSSPSYEQYF.

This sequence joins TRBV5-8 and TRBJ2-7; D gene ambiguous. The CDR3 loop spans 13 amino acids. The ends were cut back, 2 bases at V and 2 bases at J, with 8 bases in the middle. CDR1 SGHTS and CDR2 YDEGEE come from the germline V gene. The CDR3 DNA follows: TGTGCCAGCAGCTTCGGCGTTACCTACGAGCAGTACTTC. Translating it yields CASSFGVTYEQYF.

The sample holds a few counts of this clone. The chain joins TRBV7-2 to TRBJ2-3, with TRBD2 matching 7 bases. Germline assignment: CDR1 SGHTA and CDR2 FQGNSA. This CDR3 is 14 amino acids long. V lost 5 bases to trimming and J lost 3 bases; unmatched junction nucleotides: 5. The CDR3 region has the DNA TGTGCCAGCAGCCCCCGACTAGCAACAGATACGCAGTATTTT. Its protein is CASSPRLATDTQYF.

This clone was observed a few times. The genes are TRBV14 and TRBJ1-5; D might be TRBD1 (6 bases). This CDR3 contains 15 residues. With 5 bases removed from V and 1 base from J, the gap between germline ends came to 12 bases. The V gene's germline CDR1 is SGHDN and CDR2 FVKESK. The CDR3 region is CASSFGTFSNQPQHF. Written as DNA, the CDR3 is TGTGCCAGCAGCTTCGGGACATTCAGCAATCAGCCCCAGCATTTT.

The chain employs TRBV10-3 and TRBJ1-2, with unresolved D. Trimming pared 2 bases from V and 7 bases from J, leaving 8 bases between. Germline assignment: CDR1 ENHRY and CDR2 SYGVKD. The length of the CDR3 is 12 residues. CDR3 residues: CAISETAGGYTF. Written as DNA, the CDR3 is TGTGCCATCAGTGAGACAGCGGGTGGCTACACCTTC.

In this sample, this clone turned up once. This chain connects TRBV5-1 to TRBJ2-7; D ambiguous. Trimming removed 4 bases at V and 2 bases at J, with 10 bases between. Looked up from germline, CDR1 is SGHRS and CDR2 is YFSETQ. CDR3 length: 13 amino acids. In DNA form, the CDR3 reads TGCGCCAGCAGCATGGACGGTACCTACGAGCAGTACTTC. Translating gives CASSMDGTYEQYF. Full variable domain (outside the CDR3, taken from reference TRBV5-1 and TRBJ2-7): KAGVTQTPRYLIKTRGQQVTLSCSPISGHRSVSWYQQTPGQGLQFLFEYFSETQRNKGNFPGRFSGRQFSNSRSEMNVSTLELGDSALYLCASSMDGTYEQYFGPGTRLTVT.

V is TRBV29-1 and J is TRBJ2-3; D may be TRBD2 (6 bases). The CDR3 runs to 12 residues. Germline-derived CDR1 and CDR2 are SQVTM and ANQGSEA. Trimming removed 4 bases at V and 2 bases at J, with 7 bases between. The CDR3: CSVARDTDTQYF. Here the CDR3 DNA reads TGCAGCGTTGCGCGGGACACAGATACGCAGTATTTT.

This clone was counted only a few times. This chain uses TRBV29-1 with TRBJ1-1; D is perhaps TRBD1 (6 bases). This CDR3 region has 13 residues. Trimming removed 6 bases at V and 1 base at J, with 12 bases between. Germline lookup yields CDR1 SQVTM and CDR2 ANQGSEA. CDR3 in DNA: TGCAGCGTCGACAGGCTTTGGAACACTGAAGCTTTCTTT. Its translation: CSVDRLWNTEAFF. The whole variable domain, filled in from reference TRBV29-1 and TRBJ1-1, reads SAVISQKPSRDICQRGTSLTIQCQVDSQVTMMFWYRQQPGQSLTLIATANQGSEATYESGFVIDKFPISRPNLTFSTLTVSNMSPEDSSIYLCSVDRLWNTEAFFGQGTRLTVV.

The CDR3 DNA sequence: TGTGCTAGTTCACCCGGCGCGGGGGCGAGTTCTTGGGAGACCCAGTACTTC. This sequence encodes CASSPGAGASSWETQYF. The chain links TRBV12-5 to TRBJ2-5, with D tentatively TRBD2 (7 bases). Looked up from germline, CDR1 is LGHNT and CDR2 is FRNRAP. The CDR3 runs 17 residues. Trimming removed 8 bases at V and 5 bases at J, with 27 bases between.